This is a list of T cell receptor beta chains from one sample in a study of blood T cell repertoires in COVID-19. Only in-frame clones appear in the TCRdb table, and some are missing; sequencing was by immunoSEQ multiplex PCR. The sample records 100,000 or so clones, more than 80% being singletons. Sequencing was carried out using peripheral blood. The receptors were gathered from a woman aged 70-85 years with acute or convalescent COVID-19. Each CDR3 is given with its conserved first and last residue. The order of the fields is J gene, clone size, V gene, CDR3 length, D gene, CDR3 protein, CDR3 DNA. The D gene is left open where the match is weak. Only part of the rows carry a size: once, few, many, or a class if the clone is expanded.

TRBJ1-5,NA,TRBV28,17,TRBD1,CASEHDRGRTLGQPQHF,TGTGCCAGCGAGCACGACAGGGGGCGCACATTGGGTCAGCCCCAGCATTTT
TRBJ2-1,NA,TRBV5-1,11,NA,CASSLQAEQFF,TGCGCCAGCAGCTTGCAGGCTGAGCAGTTCTTC
TRBJ1-2,NA,TRBV28,12,NA,CASSFRGSGYTF,TGTGCCAGCAGTTTTCGGGGATCAGGCTACACCTTC
TRBJ2-1,NA,TRBV28,16,TRBD2,CACGTSGASSYNEQFF,TGTGCCTGCGGGACTAGCGGGGCTAGCTCCTACAATGAGCAGTTCTTC
TRBJ2-2,NA,TRBV28,15,TRBD1,CASSNTGQMGGELFF,TGTGCCAGCAGTAACACGGGACAGATGGGCGGGGAGCTGTTTTTT
TRBJ2-2,NA,TRBV7-3,17,TRBD2,CASSRGLAGANTGELFF,TGTGCCAGCAGCCGAGGACTAGCGGGAGCGAACACCGGGGAGCTGTTTTTT
TRBJ1-2,NA,TRBV11-2,15,TRBD1,CASSLAGGAGYGYTF,TGTGCCAGCAGCTTAGCAGGGGGCGCGGGCTATGGCTACACCTTC
TRBJ1-3,NA,TRBV5-6,16,TRBD1,CASSLVRTGGRNTIYF,TGTGCCAGCAGCTTAGTCCGGACAGGGGGGAGAAACACCATATATTTT
TRBJ2-1,NA,TRBV5-4,15,TRBD1,CASSPRTGDYNEQFF,TGTGCCAGCAGCCCTCGGACAGGGGACTACAATGAGCAGTTCTTC
TRBJ1-4,NA,TRBV12-3/TRBV12-4,13,TRBD1,CAVRQGGGEKLFF,TGTGCCGTACGACAGGGGGGAGGTGAAAAACTGTTTTTT
TRBJ1-5,NA,TRBV7-2,13,TRBD1,CASSSQGAQPQHF,TGTGCCAGCAGCTCACAGGGGGCTCAGCCCCAGCATTTT
TRBJ2-7,NA,TRBV27,14,TRBD1,CASSRRQGRDEQYF,TGTGCCAGCAGTCGCAGACAGGGTAGGGACGAGCAGTACTTC
TRBJ2-5,NA,TRBV6-6,14,TRBD2,CATSLTSGQETQYF,TGTGCCACCTCCTTGACTAGCGGCCAAGAGACCCAGTACTTC
TRBJ1-5,NA,TRBV6-6,13,NA,CASSHGGNQPQHF,TGTGCCAGCAGTCACGGGGGGAATCAGCCCCAGCATTTT
TRBJ1-1,NA,TRBV5-3,17,TRBD1,CARSFLTGGSTNTEAFF,TGTGCCAGAAGCTTTTTGACAGGGGGCTCGACCAACACTGAAGCTTTCTTT
TRBJ2-5,NA,TRBV6-5,15,TRBD2,CASSYVGGSRETQYF,TGTGCCAGCAGTTACGTCGGGGGGAGTCGAGAGACCCAGTACTTC
TRBJ1-1,NA,TRBV29-1,13,NA,CSAFRQENTEAFF,TGCAGCGCCTTCAGACAGGAGAACACTGAAGCTTTCTTT
TRBJ1-1,few,TRBV12-3/TRBV12-4,13,NA,CAQRTGEDTEAFF,TGTGCCCAGAGGACGGGAGAGGACACTGAAGCTTTCTTT
TRBJ2-4,NA,TRBV3-1/TRBV3-2,16,NA,CASSRTGMLAKNIQYF,TGTGCCAGCAGCCGAACAGGGATGCTAGCCAAAAACATTCAGTACTTC
TRBJ1-4,NA,TRBV6-5,13,NA,CASSLVTNEKLFF,TGTGCCAGCAGTCTTGTTACTAATGAAAAACTGTTTTTT
TRBJ2-2,NA,TRBV6-5,14,NA,CASDVAPNTGELFF,TGTGCCAGCGACGTAGCTCCGAACACCGGGGAGCTGTTTTTT
TRBJ1-2,NA,TRBV7-2,15,TRBD1,CASSTTRDSSYGYTF,TGTGCCAGCAGCACCACAAGGGACAGCTCCTATGGCTACACCTTC
TRBJ1-1,NA,TRBV10-3,14,NA,CAISQGGENTEAFF,TGTGCCATCAGTCAGGGAGGGGAGAACACTGAAGCTTTCTTT
TRBJ2-3,NA,TRBV18,11,NA,CASSEKDTQYF,TGTGCCAGCTCAGAGAAGGATACGCAGTATTTT
TRBJ2-1,NA,TRBV28,15,TRBD1,CASSLITTGANEQFF,TGTGCCAGCAGTTTGATCACAACAGGGGCCAATGAGCAGTTCTTC
TRBJ2-1,NA,TRBV21-1,17,NA,CASSKVGHPGGRNEQFF,TGTGCCAGCAGCAAAGTAGGTCACCCAGGAGGTCGAAATGAGCAGTTCTTC
TRBJ2-1,NA,TRBV9,13,NA,CASSVGGVDEQFF,TGTGCCAGCAGCGTAGGGGGCGTGGATGAGCAGTTCTTC
TRBJ1-5,NA,TRBV5-6,15,TRBD1,CASSRGQGQEQPQHF,TGTGCCAGCAGCCGGGGACAGGGGCAGGAACAGCCCCAGCATTTT
TRBJ2-3,many,TRBV7-8,15,TRBD2,CASEIAGGYTDTQYF,TGTGCCAGCGAAATAGCGGGGGGGTACACAGATACGCAGTATTTT
TRBJ2-1,NA,TRBV11-1,14,TRBD1,CASRGQGARGEQFF,TGTGCCAGCAGGGGCCAGGGGGCGCGAGGTGAGCAGTTCTTC
TRBJ1-2,NA,TRBV7-2,15,NA,CASSLEGQIGNGYTF,TGTGCCAGCAGCTTAGAGGGGCAGATTGGGAATGGCTACACCTTC
TRBJ2-1,NA,TRBV5-1,15,TRBD2,CASSRGLAGVIEQFF,TGCGCCAGCAGCCGCGGCCTAGCGGGAGTTATTGAGCAGTTCTTC
TRBJ1-1,NA,TRBV3-1/TRBV3-2,14,NA,CASSQDLGDTEAFF,TGTGCCAGCAGCCAAGACCTAGGGGACACTGAAGCTTTCTTT
TRBJ1-4,NA,TRBV20-1,11,TRBD1,CSARTGEKLFF,TGCAGTGCTAGGACAGGGGAAAAACTGTTTTTT
TRBJ2-3,NA,TRBV7-7,16,NA,CASSQSPGGGTDTQYF,TGTGCCAGCAGCCAATCCCCCGGGGGTGGCACAGATACGCAGTATTTT
TRBJ2-2,NA,TRBV30,15,TRBD1,CAWRIRDRLTGELFF,TGTGCCTGGAGGATCCGGGACAGACTGACCGGGGAGCTGTTTTTT
TRBJ1-1,NA,TRBV7-9,11,TRBD1,CASSHGTGPFF,TGTGCCAGCAGCCACGGGACAGGGCCTTTCTTT
TRBJ2-1,NA,TRBV29-1,14,TRBD1,CSVEGDRGQYEQFF,TGCAGCGTTGAAGGGGACAGGGGTCAATATGAGCAGTTCTTC
TRBJ2-7,NA,TRBV6-5,13,NA,CASNPDTSYEQYF,TGTGCCAGCAACCCCGACACGAGCTACGAGCAGTACTTC
TRBJ2-1,NA,TRBV3-1/TRBV3-2,16,TRBD2,CASSPGRGLGANEQFF,TGTGCCAGCAGCCCGGGGAGGGGACTAGGGGCCAATGAGCAGTTCTTC